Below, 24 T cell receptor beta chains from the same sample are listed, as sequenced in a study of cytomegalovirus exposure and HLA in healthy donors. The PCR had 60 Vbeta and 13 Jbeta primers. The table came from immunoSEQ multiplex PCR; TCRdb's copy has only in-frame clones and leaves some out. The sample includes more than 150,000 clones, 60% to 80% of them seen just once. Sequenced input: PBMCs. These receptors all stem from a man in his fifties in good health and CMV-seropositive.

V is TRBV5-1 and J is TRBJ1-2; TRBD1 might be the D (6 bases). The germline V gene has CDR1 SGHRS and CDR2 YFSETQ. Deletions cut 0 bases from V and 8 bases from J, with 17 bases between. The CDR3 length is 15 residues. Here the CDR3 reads CASSLGQASLEGYTF. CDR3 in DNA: TGCGCCAGCAGCTTGGGACAGGCCTCGCTTGAGGGCTACACCTTC.

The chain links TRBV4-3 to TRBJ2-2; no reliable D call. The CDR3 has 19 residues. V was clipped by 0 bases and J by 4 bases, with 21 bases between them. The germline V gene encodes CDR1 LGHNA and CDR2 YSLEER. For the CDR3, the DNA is TGCGCCAGCAGCCAAGAGCGCCAAGGTGGCAGCGTGGCCACCGGGGAGCTGTTTTTT. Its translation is CASSQERQGGSVATGELFF.

The CDR3 loop is CASSLGGPNEKLFF. In DNA, the CDR3 is TGTGCCAGCAGCTTAGGAGGGCCTAATGAAAAACTGTTTTTT. This rearrangement joins TRBV11-2 to TRBJ1-4, with no clear D. The germline CDR1 and CDR2 sequences are SGHAT and FQNNGV. The CDR3 runs 14 residues. Trimming removed 1 base from V and 3 bases from J, with 6 bases in between.

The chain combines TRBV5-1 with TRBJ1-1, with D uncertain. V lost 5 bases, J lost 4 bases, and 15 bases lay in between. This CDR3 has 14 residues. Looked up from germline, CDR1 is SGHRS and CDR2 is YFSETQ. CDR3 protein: CASSRTGEGTEAFF. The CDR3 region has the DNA TGCGCCAGCAGTAGGACGGGCGAGGGCACTGAAGCTTTCTTT.

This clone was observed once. CDR3 loop: CASFRSNSGANVLTF. The CDR3 DNA follows: TGTGCCAGCTTCCGGTCGAACTCTGGGGCCAACGTCCTGACTTTC. The V and J genes are TRBV28 and TRBJ2-6; unclear D gene. V was shortened by 8 bases and J by 0 bases, with 11 bases between the two germline ends. Germline V lookup: CDR1 MDHEN, CDR2 SYDVKM. This CDR3 contains 15 residues.

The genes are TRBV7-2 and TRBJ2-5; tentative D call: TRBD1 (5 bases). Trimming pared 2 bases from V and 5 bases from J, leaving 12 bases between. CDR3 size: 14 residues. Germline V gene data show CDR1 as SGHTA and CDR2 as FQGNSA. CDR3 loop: CASSLRQGRETQYF. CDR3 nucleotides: TGTGCCAGCAGCTTACGTCAGGGTAGGGAGACCCAGTACTTC. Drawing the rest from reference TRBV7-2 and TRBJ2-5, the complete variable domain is GAGVSQSPSNKVTEKGKDVELRCDPISGHTALYWYRQSLGQGLEFLIYFQGNSAPDKSGLPSDRFSAERTGGSVSTLTIQRTQQEDSAVYLCASSLRQGRETQYFGPGTRLLVL.

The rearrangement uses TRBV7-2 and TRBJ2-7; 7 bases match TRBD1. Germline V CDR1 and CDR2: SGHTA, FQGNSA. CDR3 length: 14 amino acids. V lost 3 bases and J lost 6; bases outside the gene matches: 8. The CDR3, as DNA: TGTGCCAGCAGCTTGGGACAGAACGACCGCGAGCAGTACTTC. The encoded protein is CASSLGQNDREQYF.

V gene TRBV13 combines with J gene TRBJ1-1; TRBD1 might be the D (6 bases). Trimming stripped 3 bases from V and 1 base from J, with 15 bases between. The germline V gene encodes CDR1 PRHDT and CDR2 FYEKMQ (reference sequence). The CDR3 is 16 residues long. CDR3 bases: TGTGCCAGCAGCTTGCAAGGGGGACCTCGGAACACTGAAGCTTTCTTT. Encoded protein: CASSLQGGPRNTEAFF.

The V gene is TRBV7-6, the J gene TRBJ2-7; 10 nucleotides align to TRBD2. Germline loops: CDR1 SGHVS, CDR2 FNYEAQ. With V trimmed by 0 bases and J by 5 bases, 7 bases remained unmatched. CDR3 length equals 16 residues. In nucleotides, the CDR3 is TGTGCCAGCAGCTTAGCGCGGGCTAGCGGGGGTCACGAGCAGTACTTC. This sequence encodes CASSLARASGGHEQYF. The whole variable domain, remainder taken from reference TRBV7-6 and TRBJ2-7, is GAGVSQSPRYKVTKRGQDVALRCDPISGHVSLYWYRQALGQGPEFLTYFNYEAQQDKSGLPNDRFSAERPEGSISTLTIQRTEQRDSAMYRCASSLARASGGHEQYFGPGTRLTVT.

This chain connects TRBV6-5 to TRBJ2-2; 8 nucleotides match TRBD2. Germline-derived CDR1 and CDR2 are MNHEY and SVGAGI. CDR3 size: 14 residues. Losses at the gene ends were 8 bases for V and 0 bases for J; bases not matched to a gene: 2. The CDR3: CASGRGANTGELFF. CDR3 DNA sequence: TGTGCCAGCGGGCGGGGGGCGAACACCGGGGAGCTGTTTTTT.

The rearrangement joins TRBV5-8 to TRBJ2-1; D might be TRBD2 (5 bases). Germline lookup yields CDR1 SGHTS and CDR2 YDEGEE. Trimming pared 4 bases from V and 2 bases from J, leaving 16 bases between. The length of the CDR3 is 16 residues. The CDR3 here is CASSPGFLTTYNEQFF. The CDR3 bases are TGTGCCAGCAGCCCGGGATTTTTGACAACCTACAATGAGCAGTTCTTC.

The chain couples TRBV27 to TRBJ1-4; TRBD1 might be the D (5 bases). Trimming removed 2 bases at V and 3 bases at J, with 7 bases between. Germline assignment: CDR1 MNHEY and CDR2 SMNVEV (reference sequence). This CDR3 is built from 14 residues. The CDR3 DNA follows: TGTGCCAGCAGTTTAAAGGGGTCTAATGAAAAACTGTTTTTT. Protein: CASSLKGSNEKLFF.

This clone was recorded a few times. The CDR3 sequence is CASSRQALNTEAFF. Written as DNA, the CDR3 is TGTGCCAGCAGTCGACAGGCGCTGAACACTGAAGCTTTCTTT. The chain uses TRBV28 and TRBJ1-1, with D perhaps matching TRBD1 (6 bases). Germline V gene sequence: CDR1 MDHEN, CDR2 SYDVKM. The length of the CDR3 is 14 residues. V lost 5 bases, J lost 0 bases, and 10 bases lay in between.

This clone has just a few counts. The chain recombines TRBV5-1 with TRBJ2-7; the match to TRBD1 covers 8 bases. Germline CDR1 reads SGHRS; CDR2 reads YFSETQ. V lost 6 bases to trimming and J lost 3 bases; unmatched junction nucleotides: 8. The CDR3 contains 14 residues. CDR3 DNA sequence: TGCGCCAGCACCGCGGACAGGGCGAACTACGAGCAGTACGTC. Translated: CASTADRANYEQYV.

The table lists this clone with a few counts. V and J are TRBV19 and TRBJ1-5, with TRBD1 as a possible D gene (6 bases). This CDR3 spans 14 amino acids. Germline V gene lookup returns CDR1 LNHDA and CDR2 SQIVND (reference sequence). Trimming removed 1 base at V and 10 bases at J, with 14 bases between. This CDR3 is CASSIGEGVSPQHF. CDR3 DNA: TGTGCCAGTAGTATAGGTGAGGGGGTCTCTCCCCAGCATTTT.

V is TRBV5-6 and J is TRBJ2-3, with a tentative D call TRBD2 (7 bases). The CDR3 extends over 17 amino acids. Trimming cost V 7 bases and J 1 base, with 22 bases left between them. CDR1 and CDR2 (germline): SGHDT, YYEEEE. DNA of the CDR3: TGTGCCAGCTTCTTCCTGGGGGGGGGCAGGGGCACAGATACGCAGTATTTT. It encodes CASFFLGGGRGTDTQYF.

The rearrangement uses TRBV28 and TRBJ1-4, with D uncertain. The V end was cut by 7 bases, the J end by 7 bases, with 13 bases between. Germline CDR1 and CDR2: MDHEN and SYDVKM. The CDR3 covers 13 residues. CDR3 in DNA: TGTGCCAGCACCAAAACTAATACTGAAAAACTGTTTTTT. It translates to CASTKTNTEKLFF.

CDR3 in amino acids: CASSESGLQHYEQYF. DNA of the CDR3: TGCGCCAGCAGTGAGTCGGGACTACAGCACTACGAGCAGTACTTC. The chain has TRBV10-2 and TRBJ2-7; 7 positions match TRBD2. The germline V gene has CDR1 WSHSY and CDR2 SAAADI. The CDR3 totals 15 residues. The trim removed 0 bases at V and 3 bases at J, leaving 5 bases unmatched.

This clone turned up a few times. CDR3 loop: CASSQPDRDQGYGYTF. In nucleotides, the CDR3 is TGCGCCAGCAGCCAACCTGACAGGGATCAAGGCTATGGCTACACCTTC. This chain connects TRBV4-1 to TRBJ1-2; 7 bases align to TRBD1. The CDR3 is 16 residues long. The junction had 10 bases not matched to a gene; V was cut back by 2 bases and J by 4 bases. Germline V CDR1 and CDR2: MGHRA, YSYEKL.

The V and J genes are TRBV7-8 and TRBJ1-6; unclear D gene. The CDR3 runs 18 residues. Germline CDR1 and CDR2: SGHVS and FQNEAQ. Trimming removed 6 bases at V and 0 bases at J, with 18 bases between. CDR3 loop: CASRLSPQESSYNSPLHF. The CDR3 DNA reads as TGTGCCAGCAGATTGAGCCCCCAGGAAAGCTCCTATAATTCACCCCTCCACTTT.

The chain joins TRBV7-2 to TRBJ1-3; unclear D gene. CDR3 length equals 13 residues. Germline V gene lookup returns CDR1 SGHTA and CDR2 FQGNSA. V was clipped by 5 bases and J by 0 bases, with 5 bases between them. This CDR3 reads CASSTYSGNTIYF. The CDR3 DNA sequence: TGTGCCAGCAGCACCTACTCTGGAAACACCATATATTTT. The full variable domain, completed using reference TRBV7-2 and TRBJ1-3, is GAGVSQSPSNKVTEKGKDVELRCDPISGHTALYWYRQSLGQGLEFLIYFQGNSAPDKSGLPSDRFSAERTGGSVSTLTIQRTQQEDSAVYLCASSTYSGNTIYFGEGSWLTVV.

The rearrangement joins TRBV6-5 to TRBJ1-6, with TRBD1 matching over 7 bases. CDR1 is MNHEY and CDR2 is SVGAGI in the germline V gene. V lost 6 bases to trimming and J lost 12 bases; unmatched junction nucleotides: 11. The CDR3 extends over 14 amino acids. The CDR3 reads CASSSQGTFVPLHF. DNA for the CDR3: TGTGCCAGCAGCTCACAGGGGACGTTTGTACCCCTCCACTTT.

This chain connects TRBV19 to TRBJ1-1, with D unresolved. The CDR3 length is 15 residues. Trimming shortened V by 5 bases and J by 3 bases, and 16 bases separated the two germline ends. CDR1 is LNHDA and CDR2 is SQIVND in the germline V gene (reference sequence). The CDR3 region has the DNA TGTGCCAGTAGTTGGTCAGTCCAAACCTACACTGAAGCTTTCTTT. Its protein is CASSWSVQTYTEAFF.

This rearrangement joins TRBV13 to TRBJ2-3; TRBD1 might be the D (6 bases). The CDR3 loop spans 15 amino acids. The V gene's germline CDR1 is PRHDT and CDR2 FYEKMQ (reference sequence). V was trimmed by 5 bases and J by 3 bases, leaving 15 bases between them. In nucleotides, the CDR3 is TGTGCCAGCAGCCGAGGGGGTCTTTATACAGATACGCAGTATTTT. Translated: CASSRGGLYTDTQYF.